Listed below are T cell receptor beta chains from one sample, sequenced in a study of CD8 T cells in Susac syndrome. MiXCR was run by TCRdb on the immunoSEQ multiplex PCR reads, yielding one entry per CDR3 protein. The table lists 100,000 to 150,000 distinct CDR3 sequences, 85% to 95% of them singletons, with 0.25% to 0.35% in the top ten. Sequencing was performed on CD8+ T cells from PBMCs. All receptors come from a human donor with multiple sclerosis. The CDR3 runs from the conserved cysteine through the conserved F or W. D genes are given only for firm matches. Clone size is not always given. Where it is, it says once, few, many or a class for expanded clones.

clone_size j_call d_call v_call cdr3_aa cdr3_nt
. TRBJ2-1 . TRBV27 CASSLSLRNEQFF TGTGCCAGCAGTTTATCCCTTCGTAATGAGCAGTTCTTC
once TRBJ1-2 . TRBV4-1 CASSQTTGYYGYTF TGCGCCAGCAGCCAAACTACAGGGTACTATGGCTACACCTTC
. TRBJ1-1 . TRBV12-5 CASAIEGLFAEAFF TGTGCTAGTGCCATCGAGGGTCTGTTCGCTGAAGCTTTCTTT
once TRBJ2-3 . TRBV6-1 CASSEPPSSTDTQYF TGTGCCAGCAGTGAACCTCCCTCTAGCACAGATACGCAGTATTTT
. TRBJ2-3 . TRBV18 CASRDPPDTQYF TGTGCCAGCCGGGACCCCCCAGATACGCAGTATTTT
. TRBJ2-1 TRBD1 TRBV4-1 CASSPRDREQFF TGCGCCAGCAGCCCCAGGGACAGAGAGCAGTTCTTC
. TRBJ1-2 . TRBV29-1 CSVEGTVAYGYTF TGCAGCGTTGAAGGGACAGTAGCCTATGGCTACACCTTC
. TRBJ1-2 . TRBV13 CASSLGTASDGYTF TGTGCCAGCAGCTTAGGGACAGCCTCCGATGGCTACACCTTC
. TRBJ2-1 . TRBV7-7 CASSFRGGSYNEQFF TGTGCCAGCAGCTTCCGTGGGGGGTCCTACAATGAGCAGTTCTTC
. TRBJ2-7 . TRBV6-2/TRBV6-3 CASSYDHYEQYF TGTGCCAGCAGTTACGACCATTACGAGCAGTACTTC
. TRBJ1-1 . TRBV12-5 CASGLEGREAFF TGTGCTAGTGGTTTGGAAGGCCGTGAAGCTTTCTTT
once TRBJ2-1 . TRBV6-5 CASSYSVYANEQFF TGTGCCAGCAGTTACTCGGTCTACGCCAATGAGCAGTTCTTC
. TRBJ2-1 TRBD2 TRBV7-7 CASSLRLAGGHEQFF TGTGCCAGCAGCCTCAGGCTAGCGGGGGGGCATGAGCAGTTCTTC
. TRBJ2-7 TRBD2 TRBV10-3 CATRSGPGEQYF TGTGCCACCCGTAGCGGGCCTGGCGAGCAGTACTTC
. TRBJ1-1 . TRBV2 CASSEASQGMNTEAFF TGTGCCAGCAGTGAAGCTTCTCAGGGGATGAACACTGAAGCTTTCTTT
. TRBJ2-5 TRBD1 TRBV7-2 CASSPNSQGKLQETQYF TGTGCCAGCAGCCCGAACTCACAGGGGAAACTCCAAGAGACCCAGTACTTC
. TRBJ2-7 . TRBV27 CASSSGGPYEQYF TGTGCCAGCAGTTCCGGAGGGCCCTACGAGCAGTACTTC
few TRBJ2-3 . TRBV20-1 CSARGDTQYF TGCAGTGCTAGGGGGGATACGCAGTATTTT
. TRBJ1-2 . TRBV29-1 CSVESQGLNYGYTF TGCAGCGTTGAGTCCCAGGGGTTAAACTATGGCTACACCTTC
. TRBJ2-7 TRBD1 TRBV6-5 CASSYVGTAYEQYF TGTGCCAGCAGTTACGTCGGGACAGCCTACGAGCAGTACTTC
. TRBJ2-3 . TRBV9 CASSVRTGGEKFTDTQYF TGTGCCAGCAGCGTTAGAACTGGGGGAGAGAAATTCACAGATACGCAGTATTTT
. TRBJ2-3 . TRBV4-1 CASSQDRVSTDTQYF TGCGCCAGCAGCCAAGACAGGGTGAGCACAGATACGCAGTATTTT
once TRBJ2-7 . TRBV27 CASPDKAYEQYF TGTGCCAGCCCGGACAAGGCCTACGAGCAGTACTTC
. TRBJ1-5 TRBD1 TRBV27 CARVRDRPYSNQPQHF TGTGCCAGGGTCCGGGACAGGCCATATAGCAATCAGCCCCAGCATTTT
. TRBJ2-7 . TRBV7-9 CANSGVSYEQYF TGTGCCAACAGCGGCGTGTCCTACGAGCAGTACTTC
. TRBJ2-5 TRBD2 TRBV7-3 CASSLNSGSQETQYF TGTGCCAGCAGCTTAAATAGCGGGAGCCAAGAGACCCAGTACTTC
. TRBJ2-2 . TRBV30 CAWSPGATGELFF TGTGCCTGGAGTCCAGGGGCCACCGGGGAGCTGTTTTTT
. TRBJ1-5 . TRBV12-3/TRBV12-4 CASSLEEPYSNQPQHF TGTGCCAGCAGTTTAGAGGAGCCTTATAGCAATCAGCCCCAGCATTTT
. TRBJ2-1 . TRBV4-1 CASSQVIGSRGNEQFF TGCGCCAGCAGCCAAGTAATCGGGAGCAGGGGCAATGAGCAGTTCTTC
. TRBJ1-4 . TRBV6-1 CASRIDSSAATNEKLFF TGTGCCAGCAGGATAGACAGTTCAGCTGCAACTAATGAAAAACTGTTTTTT
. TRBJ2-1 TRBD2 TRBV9 CASSVGRLADEQFF TGTGCCAGCAGCGTAGGCAGACTAGCCGATGAGCAGTTCTTC
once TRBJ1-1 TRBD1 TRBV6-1 CASSEPLDRARVNTEAFF TGTGCCAGCAGTGAACCGTTGGACAGGGCAAGGGTGAACACTGAAGCTTTCTTT
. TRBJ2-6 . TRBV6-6 CASSSSSGANVLTF TGTGCCAGCAGTTCCAGCTCTGGGGCCAACGTCCTGACTTTC
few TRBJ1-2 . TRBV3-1 CASSPGFNGYGYTF TGTGCCAGCAGCCCGGGGTTCAATGGCTATGGCTACACCTTC
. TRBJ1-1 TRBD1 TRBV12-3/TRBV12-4 CASSPGQGYTEAFF TGTGCCAGCAGCCCAGGACAGGGGTACACTGAAGCTTTCTTT
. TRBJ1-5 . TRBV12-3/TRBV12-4 CASSLLLGYDSNQPQHF TGTGCCAGCAGTTTGCTGCTGGGGTACGATAGCAATCAGCCCCAGCATTTT
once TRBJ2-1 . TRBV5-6 CASTLGAGMNEQFF TGTGCCAGCACCCTGGGGGCAGGGATGAATGAGCAGTTCTTC
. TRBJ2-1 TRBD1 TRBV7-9 CATSIDRVYNEQFF TGTGCCACCTCCATAGACAGGGTCTACAATGAGCAGTTCTTC
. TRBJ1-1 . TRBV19 CASSIDEFMNTEAFF TGTGCCAGTAGTATAGATGAGTTCATGAACACTGAAGCTTTCTTT
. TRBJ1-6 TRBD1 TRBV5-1 CASSAGTGSYNSPLHF TGCGCCAGCAGCGCCGGGACAGGGAGCTACAATTCACCCCTCCACTTT
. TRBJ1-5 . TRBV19 CASSPGPGSNQPQHF TGTGCCAGTAGTCCCGGACCGGGGAGCAATCAGCCCCAGCATTTT
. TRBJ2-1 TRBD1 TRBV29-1 CSVEDWDRSNYNEQFF TGCAGCGTTGAAGATTGGGACAGAAGCAACTACAATGAGCAGTTCTTC
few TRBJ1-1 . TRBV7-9 CASARGNTEAFF TGTGCCAGCGCCCGAGGGAACACTGAAGCTTTCTTT
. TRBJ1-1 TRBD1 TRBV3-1 CASSQDRTGTNTEAFF TGTGCCAGCAGCCAAGATCGGACAGGGACCAACACTGAAGCTTTCTTT
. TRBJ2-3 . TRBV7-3 CASSLNVDVKTDTQYF TGTGCCAGCAGCTTAAACGTGGATGTTAAAACAGATACGCAGTATTTT
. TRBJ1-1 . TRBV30 CAWSMQGGTEAFF TGTGCCTGGAGTATGCAGGGAGGCACTGAAGCTTTCTTT
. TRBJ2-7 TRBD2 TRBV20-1 CSALTSGGLSYEQYF TGCAGTGCTTTGACTAGCGGGGGGCTCTCCTACGAGCAGTACTTC
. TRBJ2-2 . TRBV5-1 CASSPHKIPNGELFF TGCGCCAGCAGCCCTCATAAGATCCCGAACGGGGAGCTGTTTTTT
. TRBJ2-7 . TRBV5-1 CASSLFGGTDEQYF TGCGCCAGCAGCTTGTTCGGTGGGACCGACGAGCAGTACTTC
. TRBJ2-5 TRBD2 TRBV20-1 CSARDQFSGGIRETQYF TGCAGTGCTAGAGATCAGTTTAGCGGGGGGATACGGGAGACCCAGTACTTC
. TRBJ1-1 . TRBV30 CAWMTGMGYTEAFF TGTGCCTGGATGACAGGCATGGGGTACACTGAAGCTTTCTTT
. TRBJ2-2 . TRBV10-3 CAISESLGDANTGELFF TGTGCCATCAGTGAGTCGCTGGGGGACGCGAACACCGGGGAGCTGTTTTTT
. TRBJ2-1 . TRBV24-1 CATTGLDNEQFF TGTGCCACCACGGGACTCGACAATGAGCAGTTCTTC
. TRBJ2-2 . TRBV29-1 CSVRLAANTGELFF TGCAGCGTTCGGTTAGCGGCGAACACCGGGGAGCTGTTTTTT
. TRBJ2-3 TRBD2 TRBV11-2 CASSPMLAGAGTDTQYF TGTGCCAGCAGCCCGATGCTAGCGGGGGCAGGCACAGATACGCAGTATTTT
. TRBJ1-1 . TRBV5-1 CASSLDHGAFF TGCGCCAGCAGCTTGGACCATGGAGCTTTCTTT
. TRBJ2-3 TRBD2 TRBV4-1 CASSQDLGTSGGALSADTQYF TGCGCCAGCAGCCAAGATTTGGGGACTAGCGGGGGGGCTTTATCGGCAGATACGCAGTATTTT
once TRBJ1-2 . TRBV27 CASSLLTGYGYTF TGTGCCAGCAGTTTACTGACAGGCTATGGCTACACCTTC